The clone carrying this T cell receptor (beta chain) was picked up a small number of times. This entry belongs to a study of blood T cell repertoires in COVID-19. During active infection, Seattle patients enrolled and were then monitored through disease. Per germline, CDR1 KGHSH and CDR2 LQKENI. This CDR3 region has 16 residues. V dropped 3 bases and J dropped 0; count of bases not matched to a gene: 8. Only in-frame clones appear in the TCRdb table, and some are missing; sequencing was by immunoSEQ multiplex PCR. The sample yields around 200,000 clones, over 80% seen once. The gene calls are TRBV18 and TRBJ2-7; 7 nucleotides agree with TRBD2. The receptor was derived from a woman between 35 and 50 years old with COVID-19, enrolled during active disease. The sequenced sample consisted of peripheral blood. The chain's CDR3 is CASSPQGSGYSYEQYF. CDR3 DNA: TGTGCCAGCTCACCGCAGGGTAGCGGGTACTCCTACGAGCAGTACTTC.